Following are 9 T cell receptor beta chains from one sample sequenced in a study of blood T cell repertoires in COVID-19. Using immunoSEQ multiplex PCR, the repertoire was profiled, and TCRdb retains in-frame clones only, with some absent. The sample lists roughly 50,000 clones, 65% to 80% occurring once. The sample taken for sequencing was peripheral blood. All receptors come from a human donor with active or convalescent COVID-19. The donor label of this sample is uncertain.

The chain uses TRBV3-1 (or the pseudogene TRBV3-2) and TRBJ2-1; D is perhaps TRBD2 (5 bases). The CDR3 runs to 14 residues. Germline CDR1 is LGHDT and CDR2 is YNNKEL (reference sequence). The V and J ends lost 1 base and 9 bases respectively, with 13 bases between them. CDR3 nucleotides: TGTGCCAGCAGCCAAGGGACCCGGGCGGGTGAGCAGTTCTTC. It yields the protein CASSQGTRAGEQFF.

This chain connects TRBV10-3 to TRBJ2-1; 7 nucleotides agree with TRBD1. CDR3 length: 14 amino acids. V shed 3 bases, J shed 8 bases, and the junction held 7 bases outside the gene matches. From germline, CDR1 is ENHRY and CDR2 SYGVKD. The CDR3 region has the DNA TGTGCCATCAGTGACCAGACAGGGCGGTATGAGCAGTTCTTC. This sequence encodes CAISDQTGRYEQFF.

The chain links TRBV5-6 to TRBJ1-2; D not certain. Per the germline V gene, CDR1 is SGHDT and CDR2 is YYEEEE. V dropped 0 bases and J dropped 7 bases, with 16 bases sitting between them. This CDR3 spans 15 amino acids. CDR3 bases: TGTGCCAGCAGCTTGGTCGGTGGGCGTGTGTCTGGCTACACCTTC. It encodes CASSLVGGRVSGYTF.

DNA for the CDR3: TGTGCCAGCAGCTTGGGCAGGGGGCGGACTGAAGCTTTCTTT. As protein: CASSLGRGRTEAFF. The rearrangement joins TRBV7-9 to TRBJ1-1, with TRBD1 matching over 8 bases. Trimming removed 3 bases from V and 5 bases from J; junction bases left unmatched: 5. Germline V gene sequence: CDR1 SEHNR, CDR2 FQNEAQ (reference sequence). The CDR3 has 14 residues.

This clone was picked up a small number of times. The chain couples TRBV5-4 to TRBJ2-2, with 8 positions matching TRBD2. V was pared by 0 bases and J by 8 bases, with 6 bases of the junction left unmatched. The CDR3 covers 15 residues. From germline, CDR1 is SGHNT and CDR2 YYREEE (reference sequence). CDR3 sequence (DNA): TGTGCCAGCAGCTTGGAGCGGGAGAGTTTGGGGGAGCTGTTTTTT. It encodes CASSLERESLGELFF. Together with reference TRBV5-4 and TRBJ2-2, the CDR3 gives the full variable domain: ETGVTQSPTHLIKTRGQQVTLRCSSQSGHNTVSWYQQALGQGPQFIFQYYREEENGRGNFPPRFSGLQFPNYSSELNVNALELDDSALYLCASSLERESLGELFFGEGSRLTVL.

This clone showed up many times. This chain connects TRBV6-5 to TRBJ1-1; no reliable D call. Germline CDR1 reads MNHEY; CDR2 reads SVGAGI. This CDR3 is 15 amino acids long. With 4 bases removed from V and 1 base from J, the gap between germline ends came to 13 bases. Written as DNA, the CDR3 is TGTGCCAGCAGTTGGAGGGCGACATCGAACACTGAAGCTTTCTTT. Amino acids: CASSWRATSNTEAFF.

This chain links TRBV18 with TRBJ2-7, with 8 bases fitting TRBD1. Germline V gene sequence: CDR1 KGHSH, CDR2 LQKENI. The V gene end was trimmed by 0 bases and the J gene end by 8 bases; junction bases not matched to a gene: 18. The CDR3 has 18 amino acids. CDR3 loop: CASSPPNQGAPSSTKQYF. DNA of the CDR3: TGTGCCAGCTCACCACCTAATCAGGGGGCACCTTCCTCTACGAAGCAGTACTTC.

This clone was counted between two and nine times. This sequence joins TRBV9 and TRBJ1-3; D is possibly TRBD1 (5 bases). The length of the CDR3 is 13 residues. Germline V gene sequence: CDR1 SGDLS, CDR2 YYNGEE. The V and J ends lost 4 bases and 8 bases respectively, with 13 bases between them. CDR3 sequence: CASSPRRDDTIYF. The CDR3 nucleotides are TGTGCCAGCAGCCCTCGCAGGGATGACACCATATATTTT.

The gene calls are TRBV14 and TRBJ2-7, with D possibly TRBD1 on 6 matching bases. The CDR3 totals 15 residues. Trimming left V 1 base short and J 3 bases short, with 13 bases between. Germline-derived CDR1 and CDR2 are SGHDN and FVKESK. The CDR3 sequence: CASSQVGRTDYEQYF. The CDR3 nucleotides are TGTGCCAGCAGCCAAGTTGGTAGGACAGACTACGAGCAGTACTTC.